These T cell receptor beta chains were read from a single sample in a study of OX40 agonist ivuxolimab in advanced cancers. Assay used: immunoSEQ multiplex PCR; TCRdb lists only in-frame clones, some missing. Of about 49,000 clones detected, about 80% appear once; the ten largest clones hold 7.9%. The source was CD4+ or CD8+ T cells sorted from blood, collected in a trial of the OX40 agonist ivuxolimab. The receptors originated from an adult with an advanced solid tumor such as melanoma, head and neck, liver or kidney cancer. Both conserved end residues are part of each CDR3. Fields, in order: CDR3 length, D gene, J gene, V gene, clone size, CDR3 protein, CDR3 DNA. D genes are given only for firm matches. Not every row has a clone size; where given, it reads once, few, many or a size class.

12 | . | TRBJ1-1 | TRBV2 | . | CASRDSLSEAFF | TGTGCCAGCAGGGACAGTCTCTCTGAAGCTTTCTTT
13 | . | TRBJ1-1 | TRBV5-1 | . | CASSFGGDTEAFF | TGCGCCAGCAGTTTTGGGGGGGACACTGAAGCTTTCTTT
15 | TRBD1 | TRBJ1-2 | TRBV7-9 | . | CASSGVRGYVYGYTF | TGTGCCAGCAGCGGAGTCAGGGGGTACGTCTATGGCTACACCTTC
15 | . | TRBJ1-4 | TRBV27 | few | CASSLNGGSNEKLFF | TGTGCCAGCAGTCTGAACGGGGGGTCTAATGAAAAACTGTTTTTT
16 | . | TRBJ1-1 | TRBV5-1 | . | CASSGQGGGMNTEAFF | TGCGCCAGCAGCGGCCAGGGTGGGGGTATGAACACTGAAGCTTTCTTT
15 | . | TRBJ2-2 | TRBV10-2 | . | CASSEMGLNTGELFF | TGCGCCAGCAGTGAAATGGGACTTAACACCGGGGAGCTGTTTTTT
15 | . | TRBJ1-5 | TRBV4-3 | . | CASSQEAQGGQPQHF | TGCGCCAGCAGCCAAGAAGCACAGGGTGGACAGCCCCAGCATTTT
12 | TRBD1 | TRBJ1-1 | TRBV29-1 | . | CSVSDRAGEAFF | TGCAGCGTTTCTGACAGGGCTGGTGAAGCTTTCTTT
16 | . | TRBJ2-3 | TRBV5-1 | once | CASKFRQALVTDTQYF | TGCGCCAGCAAATTTCGTCAGGCTCTAGTGACAGATACGCAGTATTTT
15 | . | TRBJ1-5 | TRBV6-1 | . | CASNMNIYSNQPQHF | TGTGCCAGCAACATGAACATTTATAGCAATCAGCCCCAGCATTTT
16 | . | TRBJ2-2 | TRBV7-9 | . | CASSFQPGPNTGELFF | TGTGCCAGCAGCTTTCAACCGGGACCCAACACCGGGGAGCTGTTTTTT
14 | . | TRBJ2-5 | TRBV6-6 | . | CASSYQWSGETQYF | TGTGCCAGCAGTTACCAATGGTCTGGAGAGACCCAGTACTTC
13 | . | TRBJ1-4 | TRBV5-4 | . | CASSFKANEKLFF | TGTGCCAGCAGCTTTAAGGCTAATGAAAAACTGTTTTTT
12 | . | TRBJ1-2 | TRBV6-1 | few | CAIYESQSGYTF | TGTGCCATCTATGAAAGTCAAAGTGGCTACACCTTC
12 | . | TRBJ1-4 | TRBV2 | . | CASSADVEKLFF | TGTGCCAGCAGTGCGGACGTAGAAAAACTGTTTTTT
17 | . | TRBJ2-3 | TRBV10-3 | . | CAIRSEVSGSTPDTQYF | TGTGCCATCAGAAGTGAGGTTTCCGGGAGTACCCCAGATACGCAGTATTTT
11 | . | TRBJ2-7 | TRBV9 | . | CASSPGDEQYF | TGTGCCAGCAGCCCCGGGGACGAGCAGTACTTC
18 | TRBD2 | TRBJ2-3 | TRBV11-3 | . | CASSKGGTSGRPTDTQYF | TGTGCCAGCAGCAAAGGAGGGACTAGCGGGAGACCCACAGATACGCAGTATTTT
16 | TRBD2 | TRBJ2-1 | TRBV19 | . | CASSIIPAGGGYEQFF | TGTGCCAGTAGTATAATTCCAGCGGGAGGGGGGTATGAGCAGTTCTTC
17 | . | TRBJ2-7 | TRBV27 | . | CASSPDSGTYGSYEQYF | TGTGCCAGCAGTCCAGACTCCGGGACGTATGGCTCCTACGAGCAGTACTTC
15 | TRBD1 | TRBJ2-2 | TRBV7-9 | . | CASSLWDREAGELFF | TGTGCCAGCAGCCTATGGGACAGGGAAGCCGGGGAGCTGTTTTTT
14 | . | TRBJ1-1 | TRBV5-4 | . | CASSLDHTGTRAFF | TGTGCCAGCAGCTTGGACCATACCGGGACGAGAGCTTTCTTT
12 | . | TRBJ2-5 | TRBV7-2 | . | CASSFNQETQYF | TGTGCCAGCAGCTTTAACCAAGAGACCCAGTACTTC
17 | TRBD1 | TRBJ1-2 | TRBV7-2 | . | CASSLQGPVRANYGYTF | TGTGCCAGCAGCCTACAGGGGCCCGTGAGAGCTAACTATGGCTACACCTTC
15 | . | TRBJ2-5 | TRBV9 | once | CASSVGEWDQETQYF | TGTGCCAGCAGCGTAGGGGAGTGGGACCAAGAGACCCAGTACTTC
11 | . | TRBJ2-3 | TRBV7-9 | . | CASSLRDTQYF | TGTGCCAGCAGCTTAAGGGATACGCAGTATTTT
15 | . | TRBJ1-2 | TRBV7-8 | . | CASSHTRLSNYGYTF | TGTGCCAGCAGCCACACCAGACTATCTAACTATGGCTACACCTTC
15 | TRBD2 | TRBJ2-3 | TRBV30 | . | CAWSPGLAGTDTQYF | TGTGCCTGGAGCCCCGGACTAGCGGGGACAGATACGCAGTATTTT
15 | TRBD1 | TRBJ1-2 | TRBV5-1 | . | CASSSPGQGNYGYTF | TGCGCCAGCAGCTCTCCGGGACAGGGGAACTATGGCTACACCTTC
14 | . | TRBJ2-4 | TRBV30 | few | CAWSVRGAKNIQYF | TGTGCCTGGAGTGTACGGGGGGCCAAAAACATTCAGTACTTC
10 | . | TRBJ1-1 | TRBV2 | . | CASAQTEAFF | TGTGCCAGCGCGCAGACTGAAGCTTTCTTT
13 | . | TRBJ2-1 | TRBV10-1 | . | CASSPDGYNEQFF | TGCGCCAGCAGTCCGGACGGTTACAATGAGCAGTTCTTC
11 | . | TRBJ2-7 | TRBV20-1 | . | CSAREGPKQYF | TGCAGTGCTAGGGAAGGCCCAAAGCAGTACTTC
13 | . | TRBJ2-5 | TRBV18 | . | CASSRQVQETQYF | TGTGCCAGCTCACGGCAGGTACAAGAGACCCAGTACTTC
13 | . | TRBJ2-5 | TRBV7-9 | . | CASKTGGLETQYF | TGTGCCAGCAAGACAGGCGGGTTAGAGACCCAGTACTTC
16 | TRBD1 | TRBJ2-1 | TRBV27 | . | CASSLLTGGSYNEQFF | TGTGCCAGCAGTTTACTAACAGGGGGCTCCTACAATGAGCAGTTCTTC
13 | TRBD2 | TRBJ2-7 | TRBV5-4 | . | CASSLGLASEQYF | TGTGCCAGCAGCTTAGGACTAGCTAGCGAGCAGTACTTC
13 | TRBD1 | TRBJ1-2 | TRBV6-5 | . | CASSSRDSYGYTF | TGTGCCAGCAGTTCCCGGGACAGCTATGGCTACACCTTC
15 | . | TRBJ1-5 | TRBV6-1 | . | CASILIRGGNQPQHF | TGTGCCAGCATTCTGATTAGAGGAGGCAATCAGCCCCAGCATTTT
14 | TRBD2 | TRBJ2-7 | TRBV29-1 | . | CSVLGLAGRYEQYF | TGCAGCGTTCTGGGACTAGCGGGACGCTACGAGCAGTACTTC
14 | TRBD2 | TRBJ2-1 | TRBV6-6 | . | CASSYLTSGRAQFF | TGTGCCAGCAGTTACTTGACTAGCGGGAGGGCCCAGTTCTTC
16 | TRBD2 | TRBJ2-7 | TRBV6-6 | . | CASSPTGGKVWVEQYF | TGTGCCAGCAGCCCAACGGGGGGGAAAGTTTGGGTCGAGCAGTACTTC
17 | TRBD2 | TRBJ2-3 | TRBV28 | few | CASSFTTSGYSTDTQYF | TGTGCCAGCAGTTTCACCACTAGCGGATATAGCACAGATACGCAGTATTTT
15 | . | TRBJ2-3 | TRBV5-1 | . | CASSFGGFHTDTQYF | TGCGCCAGCAGCTTTGGCGGGTTCCACACAGATACGCAGTATTTT
14 | . | TRBJ2-7 | TRBV13 | . | CASSLGTGAYEQYF | TGTGCCAGCAGCTTAGGGACGGGGGCCTACGAGCAGTACTTC
16 | . | TRBJ1-1 | TRBV4-1 | . | CASSQPLRSGNTEAFF | TGCGCCAGCAGCCAACCACTACGAAGTGGGAACACTGAAGCTTTCTTT
13 | . | TRBJ2-7 | TRBV6-5 | few | CASTDTRGNEQYF | TGTGCCAGCACTGACACCAGGGGAAACGAGCAGTACTTC
14 | . | TRBJ2-7 | TRBV7-2 | . | CASSPEGGSYEQYF | TGTGCCAGCAGCCCCGAGGGGGGAAGCTACGAGCAGTACTTC
15 | TRBD1 | TRBJ1-5 | TRBV19 | few | CASSIYRGRNQPQHF | TGTGCCAGTAGTATTTACAGGGGACGCAATCAGCCCCAGCATTTT
17 | . | TRBJ2-1 | TRBV5-4 | . | CASSQILAAARTNEQFF | TGTGCCAGCAGCCAAATCCTGGCAGCAGCGCGAACCAATGAGCAGTTCTTC
16 | TRBD2 | TRBJ2-2 | TRBV7-2 | . | CASSPRGVAGTGELFF | TGTGCCAGCAGCCCGCGGGGGGTAGCGGGAACCGGGGAGCTGTTTTTT
17 | . | TRBJ2-3 | TRBV6-1 | once | CASSVSFLRDRTDTQYF | TGTGCCAGCAGTGTAAGCTTCTTGAGGGATCGCACAGATACGCAGTATTTT
12 | TRBD1 | TRBJ2-7 | TRBV29-1 | few | CSVGLPGGEQYF | TGCAGCGTTGGTTTGCCAGGGGGAGAGCAGTACTTC